This T cell receptor (beta chain) was documented in a study of blood T cells in healthy people across ages. About this clonotype: Its matching antigen is unknown.

Study results and caveats: PBMCs left unsorted prevented a conclusive naive versus antigen-experienced comparison.

The V gene's germline CDR1 is SGHRS and CDR2 YFSETQ. The CDR3 is 18 amino acids. The V and J ends lost 0 bases and 8 bases, in that order; junction bases with no gene match: 12. A J-beta primer mix and a sample-barcoded 5' primer were used in a second PCR of roughly 7 to 12 cycles. Tagging of each cDNA molecule was performed by a template-switch adaptor with 12 random nucleotides. TCRdb processed the 5' RACE reads anew with MiXCR; each CDR3 protein has one entry. The top ten clones hold 20% to 25% of a sample with around 940,000 distinct CDR3 sequences, roughly 51% of them seen once. The specimen sequenced was blood. The clonotype comes from a woman in her sixties or seventies in good health. V usage is TRBV5-1 and J usage is TRBJ2-1, with 12 bases matching TRBD1. This CDR3 reads CASSLEGTGGFLVDEQFF. The CDR3 bases are TGCGCCAGCAGCTTGGAAGGGACAGGGGGCTTCTTGGTCGATGAGCAGTTCTTC.